The rows below give T cell receptor beta chains drawn from one sample of a study of shared clonotypes between healthy human individuals. This table comes from immunoSEQ multiplex PCR, and its TCRdb copy is limited to in-frame clones, with some not included. The table has more than 2,000,000 clones, about 92% seen once. The sample consisted of naive CD4+ T cells from PBMCs. All receptors derive from a young man in good health. Some clones in this sample may be carry-over from other donors' samples. CDR3s include the opening cysteine and the closing phenylalanine or tryptophan. D genes are given only for firm matches. The size entry is marked missing in some rows and otherwise reads once, few, many or a size class.

v_call	d_call	j_call	clone_size	cdr3_nt	cdr3_aa
TRBV28	.	TRBJ1-2	.	TGTGCCAGCAGTTTATTTATAGAAACTAACTATGGCTACACCTTC	CASSLFIETNYGYTF
TRBV5-1	.	TRBJ1-4	once	TGCGCCAGCAGCTTAAAGTCCGTCGCTAATGAAAAACTGTTTTTT	CASSLKSVANEKLFF
TRBV11-1	.	TRBJ1-3	few	TGTGCCAGCAGCTCCAGGGTTTCCGGAAACACCATATATTTT	CASSSRVSGNTIYF
TRBV21-1	.	TRBJ2-3	once	TGTGCCAGCAGCCGTAGCGGGAGGGGTACCACAGATACGCAGTATTTT	CASSRSGRGTTDTQYF
TRBV30	TRBD2	TRBJ2-2	.	TGTGCCTGGAGGGTTGGACTAGCGGGGACCGGGGAGCTGTTTTTT	CAWRVGLAGTGELFF
TRBV5-6	.	TRBJ1-2	.	TGTGCCAGCAGCTTGGTCCGGGTTGCCTATGGCTACACCTTC	CASSLVRVAYGYTF
TRBV5-1	.	TRBJ1-1	few	TGCGCCAGCAGCACCGGGACTCTGAACACTGAAGCTTTCTTT	CASSTGTLNTEAFF
TRBV10-2	TRBD2	TRBJ2-1	.	TGCGCCAGCAGTTGGAGCGGGAGGAATGAGCAGTTCTTC	CASSWSGRNEQFF
TRBV5-6	.	TRBJ2-5	.	TGTGCCAGCAGCTTGGCGGTCCAAGAGACCCAGTACTTC	CASSLAVQETQYF
TRBV18	.	TRBJ2-7	.	TGTGCCAGCTCGCCAGGGACCTCCTACGAGCAGTACTTC	CASSPGTSYEQYF
TRBV5-1	.	TRBJ2-1	.	TGCGCCAGCTCTACCGGGACTTCGAAATACAATGAGCAGTTCTTC	CASSTGTSKYNEQFF
TRBV18	.	TRBJ1-1	.	TGTGCCAGCTCACCGGGGCAGTCAGATGAAGCTTTCTTT	CASSPGQSDEAFF
TRBV21-1	.	TRBJ1-5	once	TGTGCCAGCAGCAAAGGCGGCTGGCGGGACAGACCGGGAGTTGGTGGCAATCAGCCCCAGCATTTT	CASSKGGWRDRPGVGGNQPQHF
TRBV7-6	TRBD2	TRBJ2-3	.	TGTGCCAGCAGCTGGAGACTAGCTGGCACAGATACGCAGTATTTT	CASSWRLAGTDTQYF
TRBV14	.	TRBJ2-7	.	TGTGCCAGCAGCCAAGTTGACAGTACGGGGCAGTACTTC	CASSQVDSTGQYF
TRBV11-2	.	TRBJ2-1	.	TGTGCCAGCAGCTTAACAGATTACAATGAGCAGTTCTTC	CASSLTDYNEQFF
TRBV6-5	.	TRBJ1-4	once	TGTGCCGGCAGTTACGCCAGGGGCCGGGATGAAAAACTGTTTTTT	CAGSYARGRDEKLFF
TRBV28	.	TRBJ1-4	.	TGTGCCAGCAGCCACGGGCTTTCCACTAATGAAAAACTGTTTTTT	CASSHGLSTNEKLFF
TRBV11-3	.	TRBJ2-5	.	TGTGCCAGCAGCCTGGACGGGGGACAAGAGACCCAGTACTTC	CASSLDGGQETQYF
TRBV2	.	TRBJ2-7	.	TGTGCCAGCAGCACCCTATACGAGCAGTACTTC	CASSTLYEQYF
TRBV28	.	TRBJ2-5	.	TGTGCCAGCAGTTTACGGGGGTCGGGGACCCAGTACTTC	CASSLRGSGTQYF
TRBV19	.	TRBJ1-5	.	TGTGCCAGTAGCCCTTTCTGGGGGGCGAACGATCAGCCCCAGCATTTT	CASSPFWGANDQPQHF
TRBV5-4	TRBD2	TRBJ2-1	.	TGTGCCAGCAGCTTGGCCGGGACTAGCAGAAATGAGCAGTTCTTC	CASSLAGTSRNEQFF
TRBV5-1	.	TRBJ2-7	once	TGCGCCAGCAGCTTTGGAACGGGAAGGGGCTACGAGCAGTACTTC	CASSFGTGRGYEQYF
TRBV5-4	.	TRBJ2-1	.	TGTGCCAGCAGCTCTAACAGCAATGAGCAGTTCTTC	CASSSNSNEQFF
TRBV7-9	.	TRBJ2-2	.	TGTGCCAGCAGCTTAGACGGAGCCGGGGAGCTGTTTTTT	CASSLDGAGELFF
TRBV11-2	TRBD2	TRBJ2-1	.	TGTGCCAGCAGACCCGCCGGGACTAGCAGATACAATGAGCAGTTCTTC	CASRPAGTSRYNEQFF
TRBV28	.	TRBJ1-2	.	TGTGCCAGCAGTTCCCCGGGACGGAACTATGGCTACACCTTC	CASSSPGRNYGYTF
TRBV7-2	.	TRBJ1-1	.	TGTGCCAGCAGCTTAGCAGCAAACATGAACACTGAAGCTTTCTTT	CASSLAANMNTEAFF
TRBV18	.	TRBJ1-4	.	TGTGCCAGCTCACCAGGGGGGGCTGGGGAAAAACTGTTTTTT	CASSPGGAGEKLFF
TRBV5-1	TRBD1	TRBJ2-7	once	TGCGCCAGCAGCTTATTACGGGACAGCTTATCCGAGCAGTACTTC	CASSLLRDSLSEQYF
TRBV27	.	TRBJ2-1	.	TGTGCCAGCACCCCCACGTCAGGGCCCTACAATGAGCAGTTCTTC	CASTPTSGPYNEQFF
TRBV27	.	TRBJ2-2	.	TGTGCCAGCAGTTCCCTAGGGAAGCAGCTGTTTTTT	CASSSLGKQLFF
TRBV7-2	.	TRBJ2-5	once	TGTGCCAGCAGCTTGATGAAAGGGTCGGAGACCCAGTACTTC	CASSLMKGSETQYF
TRBV28	.	TRBJ2-5	.	TGTGCCAGCAGTCCGCGGGGAGAGACCCAGTACTTC	CASSPRGETQYF
TRBV6-6	TRBD2	TRBJ2-3	.	TGTGCCAGCAGTTCGGGGACTAGCGGGAGGGAATATACGCAGTATTTT	CASSSGTSGREYTQYF
TRBV11-2	.	TRBJ1-3	.	TGTGCCAGCAGCTTAGCAGGGTCTGGAAACACCATATATTTT	CASSLAGSGNTIYF
TRBV18	.	TRBJ1-1	once	TGTGCCAGCTCACCACAATTAGGGGCTAGTAACTCTGAAGCTTTCTTT	CASSPQLGASNSEAFF
TRBV5-1	TRBD1	TRBJ1-3	.	TGCGCCAGCAGCGGACAGGGGTCCTCTGGAAACACCATATATTTT	CASSGQGSSGNTIYF
TRBV6-6	.	TRBJ2-7	.	TGTGCCAGCAGTTACTCCCTTCCCCCGGGAGACGAGCAGTACTTC	CASSYSLPPGDEQYF
TRBV5-6	.	TRBJ2-2	.	TGTGCCAGCAGCTTGGTAGGCACCGGGGAGCTGTTTTTT	CASSLVGTGELFF
TRBV6-1	.	TRBJ1-3	.	TGTGCCAGCAGTGAAGCATCCGGCAGTGCTGGAAACACCATATATTTT	CASSEASGSAGNTIYF